The 11 T cell receptor beta chains below come from one sample, sequenced in a study of T cell responses to AZD1222 COVID-19 vaccine. The assay was immunoSEQ multiplex PCR, and TCRdb's table has in-frame clones only and misses some. This table holds about 120,000 clones, 92% found once. The sequences come from peripheral blood, collected on day 0 of AZD1222 vaccination. All receptors come from an adult in good health.

This clone came up once. This chain connects TRBV18 to TRBJ1-1; TRBD1 matches 8 bases. The CDR3 extends over 17 amino acids. The junction had 6 bases not matched to a gene; V was cut back by 0 bases and J by 0 bases. CDR1 and CDR2 (germline): KGHSH, LQKENI. CDR3 loop: CASSPPVSGGMNTEAFF. CDR3 DNA sequence: TGTGCCAGCTCACCACCGGTATCAGGGGGCATGAACACTGAAGCTTTCTTT.

The rearrangement uses TRBV28 and TRBJ1-6, with a weak D call TRBD1 (5 bases). This CDR3 spans 16 amino acids. Germline V gene lookup returns CDR1 MDHEN and CDR2 SYDVKM. Trimming stripped 10 bases from V and 4 bases from J, with 20 bases between. The CDR3 nucleotides read TGTGCCATCCGAGCGTCGGGACGGAGTTATAATTCACCCCTCCACTTT. Protein product: CAIRASGRSYNSPLHF.

This chain joins TRBV7-9 and TRBJ1-1, with D unclear. The germline V gene encodes CDR1 SEHNR and CDR2 FQNEAQ (reference sequence). With 2 bases removed from V and 1 base from J, the gap between germline ends came to 11 bases. This CDR3 has 15 residues. The CDR3 protein is CASSLRGRRNTEAFF. The CDR3 DNA is TGTGCCAGCAGCTTAAGAGGGAGACGGAACACTGAAGCTTTCTTT. Full variable domain (remainder filled in from reference TRBV7-9 and TRBJ1-1): DTGVSQNPRHKITKRGQNVTFRCDPISEHNRLYWYRQTLGQGPEFLTYFQNEAQLEKSRLLSDRFSAERPKGSFSTLEIQRTEQGDSAMYLCASSLRGRRNTEAFFGQGTRLTVV.

The rearrangement uses TRBV7-3 and TRBJ1-1; possibly TRBD1 for D (6 bases). Per the germline V gene, CDR1 is SGHTA and CDR2 is FQGTGA. There are 15 residues in the CDR3. V lost 5 bases to trimming and J lost 4 bases, with 17 bases between them. The CDR3 DNA follows: TGTGCCAGCAGCCTCAGTGGAGGGGGGATCACTGAAGCTTTCTTT. It is translated as CASSLSGGGITEAFF.

The chain joins TRBV29-1 to TRBJ2-3; no reliable D call. Trimming pared 1 base from V and 4 bases from J, leaving 12 bases between. This CDR3 spans 14 amino acids. The V gene's germline CDR1 is SQVTM and CDR2 ANQGSEA. In nucleotides, the CDR3 is TGCAGCGTTGAAGGACCCCGAGGACCAGATACGCAGTATTTT. Residues: CSVEGPRGPDTQYF.

V is TRBV27 and J is TRBJ1-2; 9 bases are a match to TRBD1. This CDR3 spans 15 amino acids. V gave up 5 bases and J gave up 11 bases; unmatched junction bases: 15. CDR1 and CDR2 from the germline V gene are MNHEY and SMNVEV (reference sequence). The DNA of the CDR3 is TGTGCCAGCAGTAGGAACGCGGGACAGGGAGTTGGGTACACCTTC. This sequence encodes CASSRNAGQGVGYTF.

The genes are TRBV5-1 and TRBJ2-7; 8 nucleotides match TRBD1. The CDR3 sequence is 13 residues long. Germline loops: CDR1 SGHRS, CDR2 YFSETQ. V shed 5 bases and J 5 bases; nucleotides not matched to a gene: 6. This CDR3 is CASSSTGGNEQYF. The CDR3, as DNA: TGCGCCAGCAGTTCCACAGGGGGGAACGAGCAGTACTTC.

V is TRBV12-3 or TRBV12-4 and J is TRBJ2-7; 10 nucleotides match TRBD1. The CDR3 is 13 amino acids. After removal of 6 bases from V and 6 bases from J, the junction contained 5 bases not matched to a gene. The DNA of the CDR3 is TGTGCCAGCAGATCGGGACAGGGGTTCGAGCAGTACTTC. Amino acid sequence: CASRSGQGFEQYF.

The V call is TRBV4-1, the J call TRBJ2-5, with 8 bases matching TRBD1. The CDR3 is made up of 18 amino acids. J was trimmed by 4 bases and V by 3 bases; bases with no gene match: 16. Germline V gene lookup returns CDR1 MGHRA and CDR2 YSYEKL. The CDR3 DNA reads as TGCGCCAGCAGCCAGAAGGGGGTGGCCGGACAGGGTAGAGAGACCCAGTACTTC. Protein sequence: CASSQKGVAGQGRETQYF.

This clone was recorded once. The chain has TRBV10-3 and TRBJ1-6; D gene uncertain. V lost 4 bases and J lost 0, with 4 bases in between. CDR1 and CDR2 from the germline V gene are ENHRY and SYGVKD. The CDR3 has 14 amino acids. The CDR3 reads CAISGSSYNSPLHF. DNA of the CDR3: TGTGCCATCAGTGGAAGCTCCTATAATTCACCCCTCCACTTT.

The chain carries TRBV6-5 and TRBJ2-7, with 9 bases lining up with TRBD1. The CDR3 is 14 amino acids. The germline CDR1 and CDR2 sequences are MNHEY and SVGAGI. Trimming at V came to 7 bases and at J to 3 bases, leaving 7 bases not matched to a gene. The CDR3 sequence: CASTRGTGNYEQYF. CDR3 nucleotide sequence: TGTGCCAGCACCCGAGGGACAGGGAACTACGAGCAGTACTTC.